These 9 T cell receptor beta chains share one sample of origin, sequenced in a study of blood T cell repertoires in COVID-19. Here immunoSEQ multiplex PCR was the method, and the copy in TCRdb shows in-frame clones only, minus some. The table includes around 180,000 clones, around 85% detected once. What was sequenced was peripheral blood. These receptors came from an elderly man with COVID-19, enrolled during active disease.

This clone was counted a few times. This rearrangement joins TRBV19 to TRBJ2-5; a possible D gene is TRBD2 (6 bases). The ends were cut back, 6 bases at V and 5 bases at J, with 16 bases in the middle. From germline, CDR1 is LNHDA and CDR2 SQIVND (reference sequence). This CDR3 is 14 amino acids long. The CDR3 DNA reads TGTGCCAGTAGGGCCCGGAGGGGAATGGAGACCCAGTACTTC. Translated, it gives CASRARRGMETQYF.

In its sample, this clone was seen once. The CDR3 sequence: CASSSGLPTGELFF. The CDR3 DNA sequence: TGTGCCAGCAGCAGCGGACTTCCCACCGGGGAGCTGTTTTTT. This chain connects TRBV5-4 to TRBJ2-2, with TRBD2 as a possible D gene (5 bases). Looked up from germline, CDR1 is SGHNT and CDR2 is YYREEE (reference sequence). This CDR3 has 14 residues. V lost 4 bases to trimming and J lost 4 bases, with 11 bases between them.

This chain connects TRBV4-2 to TRBJ2-2; TRBD2 is a possible D gene (5 bases). Trimming stripped 1 base from V and 0 bases from J, with 9 bases between. In germline, CDR1 is LGHNA, CDR2 YNFKEQ. The CDR3 extends over 16 amino acids. The CDR3 region has the DNA TGTGCCAGCAGCCAAGCGCCGGGGACGAACACCGGGGAGCTGTTTTTT. Translation: CASSQAPGTNTGELFF.

This clone has more than one count but fewer than ten. Other DNA sequences from this sample encode an identical CDR3 as well. The rearrangement uses TRBV7-9 and TRBJ2-2; D gene unclear. The V gene lost 1 base and the J gene lost 2 bases, with 5 bases spanning the gap. The CDR3 totals 14 residues. Germline V gives CDR1 SEHNR, CDR2 FQNEAQ (reference sequence). Here the CDR3 DNA reads TGTGCCAGCAGCTTAGGGCAAAACACCGGGGAGCTGTTTTTT. Its translation: CASSLGQNTGELFF.

This sequence joins TRBV28 and TRBJ1-1; 11 bases map to TRBD1. The CDR3 length is 15 residues. CDR1 is MDHEN and CDR2 is SYDVKM in the germline V gene. V shed 1 base and J 5 bases; nucleotides not matched to a gene: 3. Here the CDR3 DNA reads TGTGCCAGCAGTTTATCGGGGACAGGGGGAACTGAAGCTTTCTTT. Protein product: CASSLSGTGGTEAFF.

The chain links TRBV5-4 to TRBJ1-1; a possible D gene is TRBD1 (6 bases). The germline V gene has CDR1 SGHNT and CDR2 YYREEE (reference sequence). V was shortened by 3 bases and J by 0 bases, with 9 bases between the two germline ends. The CDR3 is made up of 14 amino acids. CDR3 in DNA: TGTGCCAGCAGCTACGACAGGCTGAACACTGAAGCTTTCTTT. This encodes CASSYDRLNTEAFF.

The chain joins TRBV7-3 to TRBJ2-5; weak D call: TRBD2 (5 bases). CDR1 and CDR2 from the germline V gene are SGHTA and FQGTGA. This CDR3 comprises 15 residues. The germline V and J ends were trimmed by 2 bases and 2 bases, with 12 bases remaining between them. The CDR3 region is CASSLGVGVQETQYF. The CDR3 bases are TGTGCCAGCAGCTTAGGAGTCGGGGTGCAAGAGACCCAGTACTTC.

The chain employs TRBV29-1 and TRBJ2-3; TRBD1 might be the D (5 bases). V was clipped by 3 bases and J by 0 bases, with 10 bases between them. The CDR3 has 14 amino acids. Germline values: CDR1 SQVTM, CDR2 ANQGSEA. CDR3 DNA sequence: TGCAGCGTTGAGGGGCCCCGGAGCACAGATACGCAGTATTTT. Translating it yields CSVEGPRSTDTQYF.

The chain has TRBV27 and TRBJ2-3, with 7 bases lining up with TRBD2. The ends lost 5 bases at V and 7 bases at J; junction bases unmatched: 6. Per the germline V gene, CDR1 is MNHEY and CDR2 is SMNVEV (reference sequence). The CDR3 contains 13 residues. CDR3 sequence: CASSRGVGNTQYF. The CDR3 DNA follows: TGTGCCAGCAGTCGGGGGGTCGGGAATACGCAGTATTTT.